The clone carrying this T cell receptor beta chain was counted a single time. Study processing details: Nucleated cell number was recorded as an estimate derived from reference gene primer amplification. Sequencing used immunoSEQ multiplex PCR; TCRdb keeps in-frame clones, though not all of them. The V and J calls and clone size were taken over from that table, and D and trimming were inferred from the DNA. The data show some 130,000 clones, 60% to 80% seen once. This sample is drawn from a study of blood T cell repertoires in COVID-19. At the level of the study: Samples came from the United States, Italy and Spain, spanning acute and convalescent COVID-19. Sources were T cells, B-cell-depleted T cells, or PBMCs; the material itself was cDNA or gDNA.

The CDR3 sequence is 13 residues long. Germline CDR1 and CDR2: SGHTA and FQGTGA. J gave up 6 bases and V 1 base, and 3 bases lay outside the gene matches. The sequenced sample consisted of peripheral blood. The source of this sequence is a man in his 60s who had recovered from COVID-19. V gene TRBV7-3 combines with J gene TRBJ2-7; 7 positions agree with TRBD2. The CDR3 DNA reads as TGTGCCAGCAGCTTAAACGGCGGGGGCGAGCAGTACTTC. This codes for CASSLNGGGEQYF.